These 5 T cell receptor beta chains came from one sample sequenced in a study of blood T cell repertoires in COVID-19. Repertoires were generated with immunoSEQ multiplex PCR, while TCRdb's copy carries only in-frame clones and drops some. This sample carries about 250,000 clones, 87% of them seen once, and the ten largest clones take approximately 2.4%. The sample was PBMCs or T cells enriched from blood (not recorded which). The receptors come from a woman aged 25-40 years with acute COVID-19.

This chain connects TRBV5-5 to TRBJ1-1; D is undetermined. The length of the CDR3 is 15 residues. Trimming stripped 4 bases from V and 3 bases from J, with 16 bases between. Germline CDR1 reads SGHKS; CDR2 reads YYEKEE (reference sequence). The CDR3 coding sequence is TGTGCCAGCAGCCCTAAGGCGGGGTGGGACACTGAAGCTTTCTTT. Protein sequence: CASSPKAGWDTEAFF.

V usage is TRBV7-2 and J usage is TRBJ1-1; a possible D gene is TRBD1 (6 bases). This CDR3 is 16 amino acids long. Germline-derived CDR1 and CDR2 are SGHTA and FQGNSA. V was cut by 0 bases and J by 4 bases, with 15 bases left in between. CDR3 sequence (DNA): TGTGCCAGCAGCTTAGCGATGGCAGGGGCTTCCACTGAAGCTTTCTTT. Protein product: CASSLAMAGASTEAFF. The variable domain in full, completed from reference TRBV7-2 and TRBJ1-1, reads GAGVSQSPSNKVTEKGKDVELRCDPISGHTALYWYRQSLGQGLEFLIYFQGNSAPDKSGLPSDRFSAERTGGSVSTLTIQRTQQEDSAVYLCASSLAMAGASTEAFFGQGTRLTVV.

V usage is TRBV18 and J usage is TRBJ1-1; no definite D call. Germline values: CDR1 KGHSH, CDR2 LQKENI. Trimming left V 6 bases short and J 3 bases short, with 14 bases between. This CDR3 contains 14 residues. The CDR3 DNA reads TGTGCCAGCTCGGGTTCGAGGGTCGACACTGAAGCTTTCTTT. It encodes CASSGSRVDTEAFF.

This rearrangement joins TRBV2 to TRBJ1-1; D ambiguous. Looked up from germline, CDR1 is SNHLY and CDR2 is FYNNEI. This CDR3 has 18 amino acids. V was shortened by 2 bases and J by 0 bases, with 19 bases between the two germline ends. The CDR3 loop reads CASSEWSGIEVMNTEAFF. The DNA of the CDR3 is TGTGCCAGCAGTGAATGGTCGGGGATCGAGGTAATGAACACTGAAGCTTTCTTT.

The chain employs TRBV7-2 and TRBJ1-5, with 8 nucleotides matching TRBD1. Germline V gene lookup returns CDR1 SGHTA and CDR2 FQGNSA. The length of the CDR3 is 15 residues. J was trimmed by 4 bases and V by 5 bases; bases with no gene match: 7. The CDR3 spells CASSKDRALNQPQHF. CDR3 in DNA: TGTGCCAGCAGCAAGGACAGGGCCTTAAATCAGCCCCAGCATTTT.